This T cell receptor (beta chain) emerged from a study of blood T cell repertoires in COVID-19 (dated by TCRdb to between 2020 and 2021). A note on the overall study: Samples from collaborators originated in the United States, Italy and Spain and spanned both the acute and convalescent phases of COVID-19. Subjects who had been exposed to COVID-19, were actively infected with it, or had recovered from it provided the deeply sampled blood TCRbeta repertoires that made up the dataset. The samples were drawn from two sources: the first 160 participants of the ongoing ImmuneRACE study, and 1,000 to 1,500 subjects contributed by 6 global collaborators. The material from the prospective study consisted of cDNA or gDNA derived from T cells, B-cell-depleted T cells, or PBMCs. HLA class I and class II types, where available, came from metadata supplied by the sample provider rather than from assay-based typing. The sample metadata nearly always contained a de-identified subject ID, COVID-19 status, age in years and sex. The repertoires were made available in a free public database intended to serve as a resource for research on the immune response to SARS-CoV-2.

For this clone: What antigen it recognizes has not been identified. Base qualities are not at hand, and no much larger clone is one base apart.

The paper's findings and limits, for the study overall: The quantity of clinical and demographic metadata differed by source and by participant and was supplied without curation.

The CDR3 spans 17 residues, from the cysteine through the phenylalanine. Of the read, only the CDR3 DNA is kept; its 51 bases are in frame from base 1. Trimming leaves V shorter by 3 bases and J shorter by 0 bases, with the junction holding 10 bases beyond the gene matches. Via the germline V gene (reference sequence), CDR1 is DFQATT and CDR2 SNEGSKA. Each collaborating institution followed its own protocols to collect whole blood in K2EDTA tubes. For TCRbeta analysis, collaborators shipped samples in one of three forms: frozen whole blood, isolated PBMCs, or DNA extracted from either of those sample types. The immunoSEQ Assay, a bias-controlled multiplex PCR, was used to amplify TCRbeta CDR3 regions from genomic DNA. The authors' pipeline ran thus. Within the assay, amplification of reference gene primers was used to estimate how many nucleated cells each sample contained. To quantify the absolute abundance of each unique TCRbeta CDR3 rearrangement, sequence reads were collapsed and filtered. Productive Simpson clonality was computed per sample as the square root of Simpson's diversity index over productive rearrangements. TCRdb mirrors the immuneACCESS table, restricted to in-frame sequences. Some clones are absent from its copies; in checked studies, under half trace to an unresolved V gene, and the reason for the others is unknown. The V and J calls and clone size were taken over from that table, and D and trimming were inferred from the DNA. This sample holds about 240,000 clones; more than 75% were observed only once. Approximately 13% of the sample is in the top ten clones.

Source material: peripheral blood. The rearranged segments are TRBV20-1 and TRBJ2-1, and 8 bases in between align with TRBD2. This clonotype was obtained from a woman aged 60 to 75 with active or convalescent COVID-19. For the CDR3, the sequence is CSASLFAAGASYNEQFF. The DNA sequence reads TGCAGTGCTAGTTTATTTGCAGCGGGGGCCTCCTACAATGAGCAGTTCTTC.